The rows below give T cell receptor beta chains drawn from one sample of a study of OX40 agonist ivuxolimab in advanced cancers. The method was immunoSEQ multiplex PCR; TCRdb's version includes in-frame clones alone and lacks a portion of them. The sample consists of 70,000 to 85,000 clones, roughly 85% of them appearing once. The sample consisted of CD4+ or CD8+ T cells sorted from blood, taken in a trial of the OX40 agonist ivuxolimab. The origin of the receptors is an adult with an advanced solid tumor such as melanoma, head and neck, liver or kidney cancer. CDR3s include the opening cysteine and the closing phenylalanine or tryptophan. Fields, in order: clone size, D gene, J gene, V gene, CDR3 DNA, CDR3 protein. The D gene is left open where the match is weak. Where a row states a size, it is once, few, many or the class of an expanded clone; other rows omit it.

abundance: -
d_gene: TRBD1
j_gene: TRBJ2-7
v_gene: TRBV12-5
CDR3nt: TGTGCTAGTGGTTCGGGACAGGGGGCTTCCTACGAGCAGTACTTC
CDR3aa: CASGSGQGASYEQYF

abundance: once
d_gene: TRBD1
j_gene: TRBJ1-4
v_gene: TRBV7-2
CDR3nt: TGTGCCAGCAGCCCGGACAGGGGGAATGAAAAACTGTTTTTT
CDR3aa: CASSPDRGNEKLFF

abundance: -
d_gene: -
j_gene: TRBJ2-3
v_gene: TRBV19
CDR3nt: TGTGCCAGTAGTGCGTTGACAGATACGCAGTATTTT
CDR3aa: CASSALTDTQYF

abundance: -
d_gene: -
j_gene: TRBJ2-5
v_gene: TRBV27
CDR3nt: TGTGCCAGCAGTTTATCGGGCCCACTCCGTGGCCGGGGAGAGACCCAGTACTTC
CDR3aa: CASSLSGPLRGRGETQYF

abundance: -
d_gene: -
j_gene: TRBJ1-3
v_gene: TRBV28
CDR3nt: TGTGCCAGCAGTTTATCAGGGGTTGGGGGACCCTTCTCTGGAAACACCATATATTTT
CDR3aa: CASSLSGVGGPFSGNTIYF

abundance: -
d_gene: TRBD1
j_gene: TRBJ1-1
v_gene: TRBV29-1
CDR3nt: TGCAGCGTTAGACAGGGAAACACTGAAGCTTTCTTT
CDR3aa: CSVRQGNTEAFF

abundance: -
d_gene: -
j_gene: TRBJ1-2
v_gene: TRBV28
CDR3nt: TGTGCCACCCCCCTCCGTGGAGGGCAGGGGTCCGGCTACACCTTC
CDR3aa: CATPLRGGQGSGYTF

abundance: -
d_gene: -
j_gene: TRBJ2-7
v_gene: TRBV9
CDR3nt: TGTGCCAGCAGCGTAGATTACAACTCAATCTACGAGCAGTACTTC
CDR3aa: CASSVDYNSIYEQYF

abundance: -
d_gene: -
j_gene: TRBJ1-3
v_gene: TRBV5-1
CDR3nt: TGCGCCAGCAGCTTGTGGGGCGAGAAAAACACCATATATTTT
CDR3aa: CASSLWGEKNTIYF

abundance: -
d_gene: TRBD1
j_gene: TRBJ1-3
v_gene: TRBV9
CDR3nt: TGTGCCAGCGGGACAGGGGGTTCCCGAGGGAGTGACACCATATATTTT
CDR3aa: CASGTGGSRGSDTIYF

abundance: -
d_gene: -
j_gene: TRBJ2-1
v_gene: TRBV18
CDR3nt: TGTGCCAGCTCGCGCCGGGGGGCGGATGAGCAGTTCTTC
CDR3aa: CASSRRGADEQFF